This entry describes one TCR beta chain. Its binding antigen is unknown. Per-nucleotide qualities are absent, and no much larger clonotype sits a single base away. Library creation used the immunoSEQ multiplex PCR assay. TCRdb retrieved this table from immuneACCESS and kept in-frame rearrangements only. Not all clones are present; in checked studies, unresolved V genes account for under half, and no reason is known for the remainder. In all, the sample holds tens of thousands of clones, and about 90% of those were seen once. Of the sample, 1.9% is held by the ten largest clones. The source of the sample is a study of control samples from healthy donors and cancer patients (TCRdb year 2020). V gives up 0 bases and J gives up 4 bases, and the segment between their germline ends measures 7 bases. The CDR3 holds 14 amino acids from the cysteine to the phenylalanine. Of all the DNA, just the CDR3 is kept, 42 bases in frame from base 1. The germline V gene sets CDR1 to SGHRS and CDR2 to YFSETQ.

This clonotype was sampled from a woman aged 60-70 years with head and neck cancer. The receptor chain draws on TRBV5-1 and TRBJ2-2; the D gene is not confidently resolved. Sample: PBMCs. The nucleotide sequence reads TGCGCCAGCAGCTTGGCCTCTAGCACCGGGGAGCTGTTTTTT. Its protein reads: CASSLASSTGELFF.